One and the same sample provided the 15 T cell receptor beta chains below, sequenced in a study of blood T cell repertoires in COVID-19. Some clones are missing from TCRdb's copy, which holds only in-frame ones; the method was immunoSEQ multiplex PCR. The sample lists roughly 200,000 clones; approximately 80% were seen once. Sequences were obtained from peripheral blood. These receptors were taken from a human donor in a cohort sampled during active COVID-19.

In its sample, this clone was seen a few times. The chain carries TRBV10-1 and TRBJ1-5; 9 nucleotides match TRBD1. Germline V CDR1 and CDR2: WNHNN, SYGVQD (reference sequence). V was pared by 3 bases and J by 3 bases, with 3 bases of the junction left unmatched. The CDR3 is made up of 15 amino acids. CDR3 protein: CASSEGTGPNQPQHF. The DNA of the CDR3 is TGCGCCAGCAGTGAAGGGACAGGGCCCAATCAGCCCCAGCATTTT.

CDR3 nucleotides: TGCGCCAGCAGCCAAGAGGGAGGGGTACTAAACACCATATATTTT. It specifies CASSQEGGVLNTIYF. The rearrangement links TRBV4-3 to TRBJ1-3; tentative D call: TRBD1 (5 bases). Germline values: CDR1 LGHNA, CDR2 YSLEER. V was pared by 0 bases and J by 6 bases, with 12 bases between. This CDR3 spans 15 amino acids.

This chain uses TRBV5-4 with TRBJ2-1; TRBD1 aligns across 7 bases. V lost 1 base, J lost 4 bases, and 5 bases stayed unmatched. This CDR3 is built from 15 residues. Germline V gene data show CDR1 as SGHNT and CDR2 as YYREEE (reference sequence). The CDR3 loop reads CASSLKDRLYNEQFF. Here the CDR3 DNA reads TGTGCCAGCAGCTTGAAGGACAGGCTTTACAATGAGCAGTTCTTC.

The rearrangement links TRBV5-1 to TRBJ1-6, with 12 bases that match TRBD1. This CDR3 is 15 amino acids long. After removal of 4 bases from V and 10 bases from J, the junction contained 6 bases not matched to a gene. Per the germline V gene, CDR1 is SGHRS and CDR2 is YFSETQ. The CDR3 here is CASSMRGTGGSPLHF. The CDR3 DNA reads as TGCGCCAGCAGCATGAGGGGGACAGGGGGCTCACCCCTCCACTTT.

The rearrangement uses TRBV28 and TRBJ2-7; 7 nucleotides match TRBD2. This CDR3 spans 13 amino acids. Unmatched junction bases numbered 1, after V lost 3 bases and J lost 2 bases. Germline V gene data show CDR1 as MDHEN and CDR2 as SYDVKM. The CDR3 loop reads CASSLGLPYEQYF. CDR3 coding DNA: TGTGCCAGCAGTTTGGGACTACCCTACGAGCAGTACTTC.

The CDR3 bases are TGTGCCAGCGAACAGGACGACAATGAGCAGTTCTTC. Protein product: CASEQDDNEQFF. V usage is TRBV6-9 and J usage is TRBJ2-1, with D maybe TRBD1 (5 bases). With 8 bases removed from V and 5 bases from J, the gap between germline ends came to 10 bases. This CDR3 comprises 12 residues. CDR1 is MNHGY, CDR2 SVAAGI, per germline.

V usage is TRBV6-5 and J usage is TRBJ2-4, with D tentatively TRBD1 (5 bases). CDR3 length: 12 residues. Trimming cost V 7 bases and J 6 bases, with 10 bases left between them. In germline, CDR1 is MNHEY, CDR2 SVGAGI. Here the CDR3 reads CASMGQGNIQYF. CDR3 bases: TGTGCCAGCATGGGTCAGGGAAACATTCAGTACTTC.

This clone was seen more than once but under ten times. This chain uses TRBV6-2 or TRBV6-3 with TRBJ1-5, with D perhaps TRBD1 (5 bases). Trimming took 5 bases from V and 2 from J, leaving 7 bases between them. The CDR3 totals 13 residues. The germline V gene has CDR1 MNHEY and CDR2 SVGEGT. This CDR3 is CASSVQGNQPQHF. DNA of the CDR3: TGTGCCAGCAGTGTACAGGGCAATCAGCCCCAGCATTTT.

The CDR3 sequence is CASSFNRDQETQYF. The CDR3 DNA reads TGTGCCAGCAGTTTTAACAGGGACCAAGAGACCCAGTACTTC. The chain is built from TRBV25-1 and TRBJ2-5; D possibly corresponds to TRBD1 (6 bases). This CDR3 contains 14 residues. Germline CDR1 and CDR2: MGHDK and SYGVNS. Trimming removed 5 bases at V and 0 bases at J, with 10 bases between. The full variable domain, in which reference TRBV25-1 and TRBJ2-5 provide the parts outside the CDR3, is EADIYQTPRYLVIGTGKKITLECSQTMGHDKMYWYQQDPGMELHLIHYSYGVNSTEKGDLSSESTVSRIRTEHFPLTLESARPSHTSQYLCASSFNRDQETQYFGPGTRLLVL.

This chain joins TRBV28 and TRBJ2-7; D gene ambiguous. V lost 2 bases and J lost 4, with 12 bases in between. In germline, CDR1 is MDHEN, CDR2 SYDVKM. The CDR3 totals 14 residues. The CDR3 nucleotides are TGTGCCAGCAGTTTACCTCCGACATTTTACGAGCAGTACTTC. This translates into CASSLPPTFYEQYF.

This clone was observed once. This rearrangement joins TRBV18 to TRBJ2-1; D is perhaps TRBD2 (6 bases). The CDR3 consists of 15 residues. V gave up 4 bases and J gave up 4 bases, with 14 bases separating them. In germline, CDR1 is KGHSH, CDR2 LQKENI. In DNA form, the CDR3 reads TGTGCCAGCTCACGGGACTCACCCCTATACAATGAGCAGTTCTTC. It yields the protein CASSRDSPLYNEQFF.

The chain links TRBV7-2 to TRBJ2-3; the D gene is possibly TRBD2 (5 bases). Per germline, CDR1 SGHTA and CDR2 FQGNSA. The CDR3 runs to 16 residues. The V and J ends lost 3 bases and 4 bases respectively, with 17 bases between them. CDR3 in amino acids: CASSFSPTIPPDTQYF. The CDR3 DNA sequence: TGTGCCAGCAGCTTTTCCCCGACTATCCCCCCAGATACGCAGTATTTT.

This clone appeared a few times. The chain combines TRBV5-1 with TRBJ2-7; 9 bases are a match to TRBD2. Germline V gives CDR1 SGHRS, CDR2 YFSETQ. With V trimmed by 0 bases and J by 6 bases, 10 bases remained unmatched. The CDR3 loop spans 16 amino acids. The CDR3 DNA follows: TGCGCCAGCAGCTTGGGACTAGCGGCCCTAAGAGGCGAGCAGTACTTC. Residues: CASSLGLAALRGEQYF.

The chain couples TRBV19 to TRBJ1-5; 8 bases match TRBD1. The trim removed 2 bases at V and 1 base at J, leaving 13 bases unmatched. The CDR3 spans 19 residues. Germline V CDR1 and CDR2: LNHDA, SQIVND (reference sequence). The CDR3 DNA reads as TGTGCCAGTAGTATATCAGGGGGCTTGGGTTTTATGAGCAATCAGCCCCAGCATTTT. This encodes CASSISGGLGFMSNQPQHF.

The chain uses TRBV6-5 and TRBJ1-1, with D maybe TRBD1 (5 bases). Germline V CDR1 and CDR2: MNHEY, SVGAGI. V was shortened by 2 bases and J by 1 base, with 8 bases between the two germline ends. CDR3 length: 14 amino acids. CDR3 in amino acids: CASSYGAPNTEAFF. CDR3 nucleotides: TGTGCCAGCAGTTACGGGGCCCCGAACACTGAAGCTTTCTTT.